The 25 T cell receptor beta chains given below trace back to one sample, sequenced in a study of beta chain features in type 1 diabetes. Notes on the study in general: TCRB CDR3s from Type 1 diabetes patients were moderately but significantly shorter in all four CD4+ subsets.

The investigators reverse transcribed all of the isolated RNA, so they sequenced expressed TCRB transcripts. Only in-frame clones appear in the TCRdb table, and some are missing; sequencing was by immunoSEQ multiplex PCR. This sample yields a few hundred thousand clones, of which 16% are seen a single time; approximately 0.081% belongs to the top ten. Antigen specificity for these receptors is unknown. The specimen sequenced was naive CD4+ T cells from blood. Receptor source: a man under 40 with type 1 diabetes.

This rearrangement joins TRBV4-3 to TRBJ2-1, with 7 nucleotides matching TRBD2. The CDR3 covers 15 residues. CDR1 is LGHNA, CDR2 YSLEER, per germline. The V segment lost 1 base and the J segment 9 bases; nucleotides outside the gene matches: 9. The CDR3 protein is CASSQVLAGEGEQFF. In nucleotides, the CDR3 is TGCGCCAGCAGCCAAGTATTGGCGGGAGAAGGTGAGCAGTTCTTC.

The chain has TRBV6-5 and TRBJ2-3; the match to TRBD1 covers 7 bases. The germline V gene has CDR1 MNHEY and CDR2 SVGAGI. Trimming cost V 5 bases and J 2 bases; bases outside gene matches: 4. This CDR3 region has 14 residues. The chain's CDR3 is CASSVQGNTDTQYF. In DNA form, the CDR3 reads TGTGCCAGCAGTGTACAGGGGAACACAGATACGCAGTATTTT.

A word on this clone: Other DNA sequences in this specimen translate into the identical CDR3. The chain couples TRBV7-2 to TRBJ2-7; D gene unclear. V lost 3 bases, J lost 1 base, and 1 base lay in between. The CDR3 totals 11 residues. Germline CDR1 SGHTA, CDR2 FQGNSA. CDR3 sequence: CASSLSYEQYF. The DNA for the CDR3 is TGTGCCAGCAGCTTGTCCTACGAGCAGTACTTC.

The chain employs TRBV19 and TRBJ2-7; D is uncertain. This CDR3 is built from 14 residues. Germline-derived CDR1 and CDR2 are LNHDA and SQIVND (reference sequence). Between the trimmed V and J ends, which lost 4 bases and 1 base, there was a span of 11 bases. CDR3: CASSTVGGSYEQYF. CDR3 sequence (DNA): TGTGCCAGTAGTACGGTAGGCGGATCCTACGAGCAGTACTTC.

V and J are TRBV20-1 and TRBJ2-3; no firm D call. From germline, CDR1 is DFQATT and CDR2 SNEGSKA (reference sequence). Trimming left V 6 bases short and J 4 bases short, with 8 bases between. This CDR3 is built from 11 residues. CDR3 in amino acids: CSARKSDTQYF. The CDR3 nucleotides read TGCAGTGCCCGCAAGTCAGATACGCAGTATTTT.

The sample holds a few counts of this clone. CDR3 sequence reads: CASSSGTSGSIDTQYF. The CDR3 DNA reads TGCGCCAGCAGCTCCGGGACTAGCGGGAGTATAGATACGCAGTATTTT. The chain couples TRBV5-1 to TRBJ2-3; 14 nucleotides line up with TRBD2. This CDR3 spans 16 amino acids. Trimming at V came to 3 bases and at J to 5 bases, leaving 5 bases not matched to a gene. Germline CDR1 SGHRS, CDR2 YFSETQ.

CDR3 DNA sequence: TGTGCCAGCAGCTCTGGCCTCGGCGACGAGCAGTACTTC. Protein product: CASSSGLGDEQYF. The gene calls are TRBV13 and TRBJ2-7; D remains ambiguous. The germline gives CDR1 PRHDT, CDR2 FYEKMQ (reference sequence). CDR3 length: 13 residues. V lost 4 bases to trimming and J lost 5 bases, with 12 bases between them.

This clone was observed a few times. This chain uses TRBV30 with TRBJ2-7; 7 bases agree with TRBD1. J was trimmed by 0 bases and V by 2 bases; bases with no gene match: 7. CDR3 size: 15 residues. From germline, CDR1 is GTSNPN and CDR2 SVGIG (reference sequence). The CDR3 reads CAWSIETGSSYEQYF. In nucleotides, the CDR3 is TGTGCCTGGAGTATAGAGACAGGGAGCTCCTACGAGCAGTACTTC.

The J gene is TRBJ2-7, the V gene TRBV13; TRBD2 aligns across 11 bases. The CDR3 totals 15 residues. The germline gives CDR1 PRHDT, CDR2 FYEKMQ (reference sequence). With V trimmed by 0 bases and J by 3 bases, 1 base remained unmatched. The CDR3 loop reads CASSLGLAGDYEQYF. Here the CDR3 DNA reads TGTGCCAGCAGCTTAGGACTAGCGGGAGACTACGAGCAGTACTTC.

The chain combines TRBV29-1 with TRBJ2-3; D is undetermined. The germline V gene has CDR1 SQVTM and CDR2 ANQGSEA. Deletions cut 4 bases from V and 2 bases from J, with 7 bases between. The CDR3 is 12 amino acids. The chain's CDR3 is CSVARPTDTQYF. The CDR3, as DNA: TGCAGCGTTGCCAGGCCCACAGATACGCAGTATTTT.

This clone was seen a handful of times. This chain links TRBV20-1 with TRBJ2-5, with no clear D. V was pared by 0 bases and J by 7 bases, with 6 bases between. The CDR3 contains 11 residues. Germline-derived CDR1 and CDR2 are DFQATT and SNEGSKA (reference sequence). CDR3 in amino acids: CSARDWVTQYF. DNA of the CDR3: TGCAGTGCTAGAGATTGGGTGACCCAGTACTTC.

This rearrangement joins TRBV29-1 to TRBJ1-5, with D unresolved. This CDR3 contains 13 residues. V was pared by 7 bases and J by 0 bases, with 10 bases between. In germline, CDR1 is SQVTM, CDR2 ANQGSEA. The CDR3 nucleotides are TGCAGCGCCGCTCCAGATAGCAATCAGCCCCAGCATTTT. This encodes CSAAPDSNQPQHF.

In this sample, this clone turned up a few times. Other DNA sequences from this sample encode an identical CDR3 as well. The chain carries TRBV30 and TRBJ2-5; D call uncertain. Per the germline V gene, CDR1 is GTSNPN and CDR2 is SVGIG (reference sequence). V lost 0 bases and J 5 bases, leaving 10 bases between the germline ends. The CDR3 covers 13 residues. The CDR3, as DNA: TGTGCCTGGAGTGTAGGTAGTGGTGAGACCCAGTACTTC. As protein: CAWSVGSGETQYF. Filled out from reference TRBV30 and TRBJ2-5, the complete variable domain reads SQTIHQWPATLVQPVGSPLSLECTVEGTSNPNLYWYRQAAGRGLQLLFYSVGIGQISSEVPQNLSASRPQDRQFILSSKKLLLSDSGFYLCAWSVGSGETQYFGPGTRLLVL.

The table lists this clone with a few counts. V gene TRBV18 combines with J gene TRBJ2-7, with 10 positions matching TRBD1. The V segment lost 4 bases and the J segment 3 bases; nucleotides outside the gene matches: 3. From germline, CDR1 is KGHSH and CDR2 LQKENI. CDR3 size: 14 residues. Here the CDR3 DNA reads TGTGCCAGCTCACAGGACAGGGGGATCTACGAGCAGTACTTC. Amino acid sequence: CASSQDRGIYEQYF.

The chain combines TRBV15 with TRBJ1-1; 8 bases are shared with TRBD1. J lost 10 bases, V lost 1 base, and 8 bases had no gene match. The CDR3 covers 14 residues. In germline, CDR1 is LNHNV, CDR2 YYDKDF (reference sequence). CDR3 nucleotides: TGTGCCACCAGCAGAGCCGACAGGGGTTTTGGAGCTTTCTTT. This encodes CATSRADRGFGAFF.

V and J are TRBV7-2 and TRBJ2-1; tentatively, D is TRBD2 (5 bases). Trimming cost V 3 bases and J 3 bases, with 9 bases left between them. This CDR3 comprises 14 residues. The V gene's germline CDR1 is SGHTA and CDR2 FQGNSA. CDR3 nucleotide sequence: TGTGCCAGCAGCTTCGCCGGAGGCTACAATGAGCAGTTCTTC. This gives the protein CASSFAGGYNEQFF.

In this sample, this clone turned up a few times. V usage is TRBV10-3 and J usage is TRBJ2-5, with TRBD2 as a possible D gene (6 bases). V was trimmed by 9 bases and J by 5 bases, leaving 13 bases between them. This CDR3 spans 12 amino acids. In germline, CDR1 is ENHRY, CDR2 SYGVKD. CDR3 in amino acids: CAIAGDGETQYF. CDR3 bases: TGTGCCATAGCGGGTGATGGGGAGACCCAGTACTTC.

This chain uses TRBV5-1 with TRBJ2-5, with a possible D match to TRBD1 (5 bases). The V gene's germline CDR1 is SGHRS and CDR2 YFSETQ. The V gene lost 0 bases and the J gene lost 5 bases, with 11 bases spanning the gap. This CDR3 contains 14 residues. The CDR3: CASSLEGPSETQYF. For the CDR3, the DNA is TGCGCCAGCAGCTTGGAGGGGCCCTCGGAGACCCAGTACTTC. The entire variable domain, with the rest obtained from reference TRBV5-1 and TRBJ2-5, is as follows: KAGVTQTPRYLIKTRGQQVTLSCSPISGHRSVSWYQQTPGQGLQFLFEYFSETQRNKGNFPGRFSGRQFSNSRSEMNVSTLELGDSALYLCASSLEGPSETQYFGPGTRLLVL.

There are a few counts of this clone. V and J are TRBV29-1 and TRBJ2-3; a possible D gene is TRBD1 (5 bases). V lost 0 bases and J lost 0, with 7 bases in between. Germline lookup yields CDR1 SQVTM and CDR2 ANQGSEA. This CDR3 region has 14 residues. Here the CDR3 DNA reads TGCAGCGTTGAAGATTACAGGAGCACAGATACGCAGTATTTT. This encodes CSVEDYRSTDTQYF.

The chain is built from TRBV15 and TRBJ1-5; D is perhaps TRBD1 (6 bases). Trimming took off 0 bases at V and 2 bases at J, with 14 bases between the two ends. This CDR3 has 17 residues. Germline values: CDR1 LNHNV, CDR2 YYDKDF (reference sequence). The CDR3 sequence: CATSRDSFSGGNQPQHF. The CDR3 nucleotides read TGTGCCACCAGCAGAGATTCATTTTCAGGGGGCAATCAGCCCCAGCATTTT. The full variable domain, rest sourced from reference TRBV15 and TRBJ1-5, is DAMVIQNPRYQVTQFGKPVTLSCSQTLNHNVMYWYQQKSSQAPKLLFHYYDKDFNNEADTPDNFQSRRPNTSFCFLDIRSPGLGDTAMYLCATSRDSFSGGNQPQHFGDGTRLSIL.

The chain recombines TRBV28 with TRBJ2-7; weak D call: TRBD2 (6 bases). The V gene's germline CDR1 is MDHEN and CDR2 SYDVKM. V was pared by 6 bases and J by 5 bases, with 20 bases between. This CDR3 region has 15 residues. In DNA, the CDR3 is TGTGCCAGCAGCCGGGGCGGGAACGAGTTGAACGAGCAGTACTTC. Translating it yields CASSRGGNELNEQYF.

The chain recombines TRBV7-2 with TRBJ2-2; perhaps TRBD1 as D (5 bases). V was shortened by 3 bases and J by 4 bases, with 21 bases between the two germline ends. There are 18 residues in the CDR3. From germline, CDR1 is SGHTA and CDR2 FQGNSA. The CDR3 protein is CASSFSISEGARTGELFF. CDR3 coding DNA: TGTGCCAGCAGCTTTTCAATCAGTGAAGGGGCGCGCACCGGGGAGCTGTTTTTT.

The chain combines TRBV20-1 with TRBJ2-2; no reliable D call. Germline lookup yields CDR1 DFQATT and CDR2 SNEGSKA (reference sequence). V lost 5 bases, J lost 4 bases, and 5 bases lay in between. The CDR3 contains 11 residues. As DNA, the CDR3 is TGCAGTGCTCAAACCACCGGGGAGCTGTTTTTT. Residues: CSAQTTGELFF.

The chain carries TRBV29-1 and TRBJ1-1; a weak D match, TRBD1 (5 bases). Trimming took off 6 bases at V and 5 bases at J, with 16 bases between the two ends. The CDR3 contains 13 residues. Germline CDR1 SQVTM, CDR2 ANQGSEA. CDR3 sequence reads: CSVTRAEWTEAFF. For the CDR3, the DNA is TGCAGCGTCACCAGGGCGGAGTGGACTGAAGCTTTCTTT.

This clone was seen a few times. The chain is built from TRBV29-1 and TRBJ2-2, with 8 bases aligning to TRBD1. CDR3 length equals 15 residues. Per germline, CDR1 SQVTM and CDR2 ANQGSEA. The V gene end was trimmed by 5 bases and the J gene end by 3 bases; junction bases not matched to a gene: 8. The CDR3 nucleotides read TGCAGCGTTCGACAGGGGCAGCACCACACCGGGGAGCTGTTTTTT. Amino acid sequence: CSVRQGQHHTGELFF.